At least ten counts were recorded for the clone carrying this T cell receptor beta chain. Its matching antigen is unknown. Germline V gives CDR1 LNHNV, CDR2 YYDKDF (reference sequence). V was clipped by 0 bases and J by 4 bases, with 9 bases between them. The CDR3 has 14 amino acids. This sample stems from a study of identical twins. Findings and caveats of the study: Twins shared out-of-frame alpha sequences with excess low generation probability. With monozygotic twins, out-of-frame TCR alpha sharing exceeded what models estimated. In zero-insertion analyses, partial confounding could arise from invariant MAIT and iNKT cells.

cDNA carried unique molecular identifiers, and a universal primer site was added by template switching. Each CDR3 protein gets one entry after TCRdb re-called the 5' RACE reads with MiXCR. The sample holds under 250,000 distinct CDR3 sequences, less than 9.5% seen once. The TCR sequence derives from a woman between 18 and 29 years old in good health. The chain combines TRBV15 with TRBJ2-5; perhaps TRBD1 as D (5 bases). Material for sequencing was memory (CD45RO+) T cells sorted from blood. CDR3 nucleotides: TGTGCCACCAGCAGAGAAGCTGGGGCAGAGACCCAGTACTTC. It encodes CATSREAGAETQYF.